The TCR beta chain described here comes from a study of cytomegalovirus exposure and HLA in healthy donors. Per the germline V gene, CDR1 is SGHVS and CDR2 is FNYEAQ. The trim removed 3 bases at V and 5 bases at J, leaving 6 bases unmatched. The CDR3 is 16 residues long. In its sample, this clone was seen a few times. PCR amplification relied on 60 Vbeta primers (plus 13 Jbeta primers). Data came from immunoSEQ multiplex PCR; TCRdb stores just in-frame clones and leaves some out. The sample gives some 130,000 clones, roughly 70% of which show up once; 2.1% is in the top ten. The sample comprised PBMCs. This sequence joins TRBV7-6 and TRBJ2-5, with 13 nucleotides matching TRBD2. The receptor's source is a woman between 55 and 75 years old in good health and CMV-seropositive. Here the CDR3 DNA reads TGTGCCAGCAGCTTCGGACTAGCGGGAGTGGGGGAGACCCAGTACTTC. It is translated as CASSFGLAGVGETQYF.